This T cell receptor beta chain was sequenced for a study of shared clonotypes between healthy human individuals. The data were produced by immunoSEQ multiplex PCR, yet TCRdb's version contains in-frame clones alone and is incomplete. The sample carries under 850,000 clones, 72% recorded once. Germline V gene lookup returns CDR1 SGHVS and CDR2 FQNEAQ. V gave up 5 bases and J gave up 5 bases; unmatched junction bases: 5. The CDR3 is 16 amino acids. This sequence originates from a woman in her twenties or thirties in good health. Material: memory CD4+ T cells sorted from blood. As for subset: CD45RA-negative fraction. The chain carries TRBV7-8 and TRBJ2-2; 13 positions agree with TRBD2. CDR3 nucleotides: TGTGCCAGCAGCCCGGGACTAGCGGGATCTACCGGGGAGCTGTTTTTT. Translating it yields CASSPGLAGSTGELFF.